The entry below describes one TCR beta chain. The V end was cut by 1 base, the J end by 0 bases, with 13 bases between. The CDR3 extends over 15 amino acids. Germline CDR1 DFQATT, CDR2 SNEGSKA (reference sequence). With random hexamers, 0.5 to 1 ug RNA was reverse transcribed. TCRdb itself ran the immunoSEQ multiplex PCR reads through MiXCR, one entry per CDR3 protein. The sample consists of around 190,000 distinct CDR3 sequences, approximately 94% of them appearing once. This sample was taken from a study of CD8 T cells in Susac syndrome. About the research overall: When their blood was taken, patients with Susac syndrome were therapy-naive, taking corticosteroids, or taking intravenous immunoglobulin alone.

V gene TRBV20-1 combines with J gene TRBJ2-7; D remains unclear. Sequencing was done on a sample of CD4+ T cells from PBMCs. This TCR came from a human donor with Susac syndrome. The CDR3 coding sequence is TGCAGTGCTAGAGGAACAGCTGCGTCCTCCTACGAGCAGTACTTC. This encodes CSARGTAASSYEQYF.